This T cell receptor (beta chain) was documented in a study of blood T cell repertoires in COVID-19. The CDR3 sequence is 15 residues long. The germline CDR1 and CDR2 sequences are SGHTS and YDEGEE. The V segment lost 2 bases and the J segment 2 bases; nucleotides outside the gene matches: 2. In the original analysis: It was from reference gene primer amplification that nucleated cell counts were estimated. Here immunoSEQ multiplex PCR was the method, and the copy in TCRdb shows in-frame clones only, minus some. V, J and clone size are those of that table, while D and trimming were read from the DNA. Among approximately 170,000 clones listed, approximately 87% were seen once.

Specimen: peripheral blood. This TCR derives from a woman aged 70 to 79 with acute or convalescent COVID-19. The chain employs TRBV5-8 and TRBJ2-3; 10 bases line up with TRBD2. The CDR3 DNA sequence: TGTGCCAGCAGCTTCCTAGCGGGAGTCACAGATACGCAGTATTTT. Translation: CASSFLAGVTDTQYF.